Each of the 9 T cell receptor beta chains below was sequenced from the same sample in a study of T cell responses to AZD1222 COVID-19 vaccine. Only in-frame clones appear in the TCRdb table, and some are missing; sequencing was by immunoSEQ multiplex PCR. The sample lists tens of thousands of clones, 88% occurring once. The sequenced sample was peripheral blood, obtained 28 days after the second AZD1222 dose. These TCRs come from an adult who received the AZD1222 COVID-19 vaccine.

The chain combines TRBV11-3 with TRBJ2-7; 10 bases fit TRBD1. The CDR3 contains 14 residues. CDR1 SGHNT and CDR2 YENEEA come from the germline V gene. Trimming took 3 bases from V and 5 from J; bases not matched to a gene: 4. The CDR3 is CASSLGQGSDEQYF. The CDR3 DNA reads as TGTGCCAGCAGCTTGGGACAGGGGTCGGACGAGCAGTACTTC.

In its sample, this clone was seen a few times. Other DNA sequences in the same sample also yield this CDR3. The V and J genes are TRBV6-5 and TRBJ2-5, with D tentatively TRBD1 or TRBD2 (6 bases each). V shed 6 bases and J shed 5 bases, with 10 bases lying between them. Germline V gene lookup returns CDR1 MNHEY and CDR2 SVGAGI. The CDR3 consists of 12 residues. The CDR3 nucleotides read TGTGCCAGCAGGGGGGGCCAGGAGACCCAGTACTTC. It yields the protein CASRGGQETQYF.

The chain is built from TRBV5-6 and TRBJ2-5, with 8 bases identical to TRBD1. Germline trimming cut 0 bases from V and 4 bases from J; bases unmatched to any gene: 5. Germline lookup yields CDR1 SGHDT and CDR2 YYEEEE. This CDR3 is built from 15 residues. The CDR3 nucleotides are TGTGCCAGCAGCTTGGGTTCCAGGGGGCCAGAGACCCAGTACTTC. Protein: CASSLGSRGPETQYF.

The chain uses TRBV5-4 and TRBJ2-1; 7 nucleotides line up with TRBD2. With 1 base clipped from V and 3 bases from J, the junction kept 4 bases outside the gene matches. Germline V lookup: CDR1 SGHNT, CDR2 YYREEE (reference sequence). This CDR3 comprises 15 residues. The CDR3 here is CASSLWEGYYNEQFF. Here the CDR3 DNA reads TGTGCCAGCAGCTTGTGGGAGGGTTACTACAATGAGCAGTTCTTC.

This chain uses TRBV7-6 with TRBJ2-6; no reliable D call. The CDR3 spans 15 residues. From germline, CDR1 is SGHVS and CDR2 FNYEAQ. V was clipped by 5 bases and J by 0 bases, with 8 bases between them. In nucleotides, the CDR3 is TGTGCCAGCAGCCTACAGCGCTCTGGGGCCAACGTCCTGACTTTC. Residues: CASSLQRSGANVLTF.

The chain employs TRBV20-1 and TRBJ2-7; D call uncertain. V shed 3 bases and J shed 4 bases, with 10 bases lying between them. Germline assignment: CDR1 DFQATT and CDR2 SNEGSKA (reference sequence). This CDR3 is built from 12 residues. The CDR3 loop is CSASRKYYEQYF. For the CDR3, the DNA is TGCAGTGCTAGTCGGAAGTATTACGAGCAGTACTTC.

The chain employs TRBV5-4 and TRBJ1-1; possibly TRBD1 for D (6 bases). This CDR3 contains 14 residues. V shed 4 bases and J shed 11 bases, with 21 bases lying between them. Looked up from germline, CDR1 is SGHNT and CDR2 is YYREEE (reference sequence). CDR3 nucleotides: TGTGCCAGCAGCACCCTTACCGTCGGGCAGGGGGCTTTCTTT. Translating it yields CASSTLTVGQGAFF.

CDR3 DNA sequence: TGTGCCAGCAGCTCCGGGGGCGGGGGCCACTCCTACGAGCAGTACTTC. Translated: CASSSGGGGHSYEQYF. V and J are TRBV5-6 and TRBJ2-7; D is possibly TRBD2 (7 bases). Germline V lookup: CDR1 SGHDT, CDR2 YYEEEE. With 3 bases removed from V and 0 bases from J, the gap between germline ends came to 16 bases. The length of the CDR3 is 16 residues. Together with reference TRBV5-6 and TRBJ2-7, the CDR3 gives the full variable domain: DAGVTQSPTHLIKTRGQQVTLRCSPKSGHDTVSWYQQALGQGPQFIFQYYEEEERQRGNFPDRFSGHQFPNYSSELNVNALLLGDSALYLCASSSGGGGHSYEQYFGPGTRLTVT.

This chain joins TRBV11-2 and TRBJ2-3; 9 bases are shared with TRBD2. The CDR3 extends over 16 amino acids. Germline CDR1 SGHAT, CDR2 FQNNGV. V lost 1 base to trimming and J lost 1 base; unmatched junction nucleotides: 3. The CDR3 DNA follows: TGTGCCAGCAGCTTAGTTCGCGGGGGGGGCACAGATACGCAGTATTTT. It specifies CASSLVRGGGTDTQYF.